The entry that follows covers one T cell receptor beta chain sequence. The sample belongs to a study of blood T cell repertoires in COVID-19. The germline V gene encodes CDR1 SGHTA and CDR2 FQGTGA. This CDR3 is built from 15 residues. With V trimmed by 5 bases and J by 1 base, 5 bases remained unmatched. The data were produced by immunoSEQ multiplex PCR, yet TCRdb's version contains in-frame clones alone and is incomplete. Of 40,000 or so clones in the sample, approximately 85% are singletons; the top ten hold approximately 10%. The clonotype was recovered from a human donor in a cohort sampled during active COVID-19. The specimen was peripheral blood. The rearrangement uses TRBV7-3 and TRBJ2-1, with 7 bases that match TRBD2. CDR3 nucleotides: TGTGCCAGCAGCCCTTCTAGCGGATCCTACAATGAGCAGTTCTTC. This translates into CASSPSSGSYNEQFF.